The rows below give T cell receptor beta chains drawn from one sample of a study of OX40 agonist ivuxolimab in advanced cancers. Profiled with immunoSEQ multiplex PCR; TCRdb holds only in-frame clones, not every one. The table shows tens of thousands of clones, with less than 90% occurring only once. Sample: CD4+ or CD8+ T cells sorted from blood, taken in a trial of the OX40 agonist ivuxolimab. All receptors derive from an adult with an advanced solid tumor such as melanoma, head and neck, liver or kidney cancer. Each CDR3 is given with its conserved first and last residue. D genes are given only for firm matches. Rows may omit the clone size; those that give it use once, few, many or a size class.

V gene	clone size	D gene	J gene	CDR3 protein	CDR3 DNA
TRBV6-6	few	.	TRBJ1-6	CASNTRINSPLHF	TGTGCCAGCAATACACGGATTAATTCACCCCTCCACTTT
TRBV5-6	few	.	TRBJ1-1	CASSLGQGGTEAFF	TGTGCCAGCAGCTTGGGGCAGGGAGGAACTGAAGCTTTCTTT
TRBV7-2	.	.	TRBJ1-5	CASSLDNQPQHF	TGTGCCAGCAGCTTGGATAATCAGCCCCAGCATTTT
TRBV6-7	.	.	TRBJ2-7	CASSYIDSPYEQYF	TGTGCCAGCAGTTACATCGACAGCCCCTACGAGCAGTACTTC
TRBV6-1	few	TRBD1	TRBJ2-6	CASGGGTGSSGANVLTF	TGTGCCAGCGGTGGCGGGACAGGAAGCTCTGGGGCCAACGTCCTGACTTTC
TRBV4-1	once	TRBD2	TRBJ2-1	CASSQDFAAGQNEQFF	TGCGCCAGCAGCCAAGATTTTGCAGCGGGGCAGAATGAGCAGTTCTTC
TRBV19	.	TRBD2	TRBJ2-5	CASRRTSGNQETQYF	TGTGCCAGTAGAAGGACTAGCGGGAACCAAGAGACCCAGTACTTC
TRBV5-5	.	.	TRBJ2-1	CASSLSGNEQFF	TGTGCCAGCAGCTTGTCAGGGAATGAGCAGTTCTTC
TRBV2	.	TRBD1	TRBJ2-5	CASWDRGQETQYF	TGTGCCAGCTGGGACAGGGGCCAAGAGACCCAGTACTTC
TRBV19	.	TRBD2	TRBJ2-3	CASSKLAGGGTDTQYF	TGTGCCAGTAGTAAATTAGCGGGAGGTGGCACAGATACGCAGTATTTT
TRBV5-5	.	.	TRBJ2-7	CASSLQGSREQYF	TGTGCCAGCAGCCTACAGGGTTCGCGGGAGCAGTACTTC
TRBV5-6	.	.	TRBJ1-4	CASSLPGLTPEKLFF	TGTGCCAGCAGCCTTCCGGGATTGACTCCTGAAAAACTGTTTTTT
TRBV6-6	.	.	TRBJ2-7	CASRRDSNYEQYF	TGTGCCAGCCGCCGGGACTCTAACTACGAGCAGTACTTC
TRBV9	.	TRBD1	TRBJ1-2	CASTPLGQGGGGYTF	TGTGCCAGCACCCCACTGGGACAGGGGGGAGGTGGCTACACCTTC
TRBV6-5	.	.	TRBJ1-5	CASSEVTGYQPQHF	TGTGCCAGCAGTGAAGTAACAGGTTATCAGCCCCAGCATTTT
TRBV5-6	.	.	TRBJ2-2	CASSLAADWNTGELFF	TGTGCCAGCAGCTTGGCGGCAGATTGGAACACCGGGGAGCTGTTTTTT
TRBV9	.	.	TRBJ2-5	CASSVRRDNRYQETQYF	TGTGCCAGCAGCGTCCGCCGGGACAACCGATACCAAGAGACCCAGTACTTC
TRBV30	few	.	TRBJ1-1	CAWSSWGVNTEAFF	TGTGCCTGGAGCTCTTGGGGGGTGAACACTGAAGCTTTCTTT
TRBV5-5	.	.	TRBJ1-6	CASSLNPGPGNSPLHF	TGTGCCAGCAGCTTGAATCCAGGGCCGGGTAATTCACCCCTCCACTTT
TRBV29-1	.	TRBD1	TRBJ1-6	CSVGTGDSPLHF	TGCAGCGTTGGGACAGGGGACTCACCCCTCCACTTT
TRBV5-1	.	TRBD1	TRBJ2-3	CASSLTGGSTDTQYF	TGCGCCAGCAGCTTGACAGGGGGGAGCACAGATACGCAGTATTTT
TRBV18	.	.	TRBJ2-3	CASSPSGGRGGADTQYF	TGTGCCAGCTCACCAAGTGGTGGACGCGGGGGCGCAGATACGCAGTATTTT
TRBV27	.	.	TRBJ2-7	CASRQADRYEQYF	TGTGCCAGCAGACAAGCTGACAGGTACGAGCAGTACTTC
TRBV2	few	.	TRBJ2-5	CASSEGQYQETQYF	TGTGCCAGCAGTGAAGGCCAGTACCAAGAGACCCAGTACTTC
TRBV2	once	.	TRBJ2-7	CASSLRDISYEQYF	TGTGCCAGCAGTTTACGGGACATCTCCTACGAGCAGTACTTC
TRBV29-1	.	.	TRBJ2-1	CSTRGGGMDEQFF	TGCAGCACCCGGGGAGGAGGGATGGATGAGCAGTTCTTC
TRBV7-2	.	TRBD2	TRBJ2-5	CASSLAIQLAGGPWETQYF	TGTGCCAGCAGCTTAGCGATACAACTAGCGGGAGGGCCGTGGGAGACCCAGTACTTC
TRBV7-2	.	TRBD1	TRBJ1-2	CASIIPSGTGIPLKGYTF	TGTGCCAGCATCATTCCATCCGGGACAGGGATTCCTTTAAAGGGCTACACCTTC
TRBV5-8	.	TRBD1	TRBJ1-3	CASSLHRGSGNTIYF	TGTGCCAGCAGCTTGCACAGGGGCTCTGGAAACACCATATATTTT
TRBV6-5	.	TRBD1	TRBJ2-3	CASNPGTGVHGTQYF	TGTGCCAGCAATCCCGGGACAGGGGTTCACGGTACGCAGTATTTT
TRBV5-6	.	.	TRBJ1-5	CASSQGWGDQPQHF	TGTGCCAGCAGTCAGGGTTGGGGGGATCAGCCCCAGCATTTT
TRBV5-1	.	.	TRBJ2-7	CASSLAGLADGEQYF	TGCGCCAGCAGCTTGGCAGGGTTAGCGGACGGCGAGCAGTACTTC
TRBV23-1	.	.	TRBJ2-5	CASSPSTKQETQYF	TGCGCCAGCAGTCCCTCGACCAAGCAAGAGACCCAGTACTTC
TRBV5-6	.	TRBD2	TRBJ2-1	CASSPPSGRARGNEQFF	TGTGCCAGCAGCCCCCCCAGCGGGAGGGCACGGGGCAATGAGCAGTTCTTC
TRBV29-1	once	.	TRBJ2-7	CSVVDSSSSYEQYF	TGCAGCGTTGTGGACAGCAGTAGCTCCTACGAGCAGTACTTC
TRBV27	.	.	TRBJ1-6	CASSPRPILGESPLHF	TGTGCCAGCAGTCCTCGTCCAATCCTGGGAGAATCACCCCTCCACTTT
TRBV11-2	.	.	TRBJ1-1	CASSRGLKTEAFF	TGTGCCAGCAGCCGAGGACTAAAGACTGAAGCTTTCTTT
TRBV11-2	.	.	TRBJ2-1	CASSLSSSYNEQFF	TGTGCCAGCAGCTTGTCTAGCTCCTACAATGAGCAGTTCTTC
TRBV6-1	.	.	TRBJ1-2	CASKNEQPYGYTF	TGTGCCAGCAAGAATGAACAGCCCTATGGCTACACCTTC
TRBV6-4	.	.	TRBJ1-1	CASVQGMAEAFF	TGTGCCAGCGTACAGGGCATGGCTGAAGCTTTCTTT
TRBV5-6	.	.	TRBJ1-4	CASSLVGVNEKLFF	TGTGCCAGCAGCTTGGTAGGGGTTAATGAAAAACTGTTTTTT
TRBV7-2	.	.	TRBJ2-2	CASSSLGGPGELFF	TGTGCCAGCAGCTCTCTAGGGGGGCCCGGGGAGCTGTTTTTT
TRBV28	.	.	TRBJ2-5	CASSLSDRRETQYF	TGTGCCAGCAGTTTATCGGACAGACGGGAGACCCAGTACTTC
TRBV6-6	.	.	TRBJ1-2	CASSHRDRGGYTF	TGTGCCAGCAGTCACAGGGACCGAGGTGGCTACACCTTC
TRBV7-9	.	.	TRBJ2-3	CAWNSGSTDTQYF	TGTGCCTGGAACTCGGGGAGCACAGATACGCAGTATTTT
TRBV7-9	.	.	TRBJ2-3	CASSKVRSSTDTQYF	TGTGCCAGCAGCAAAGTCCGGTCTAGCACGGATACGCAGTATTTT
TRBV6-1	.	.	TRBJ2-1	CASSETQGTYNEQFF	TGTGCCAGCAGTGAAACACAGGGCACCTACAATGAGCAGTTCTTC
TRBV5-3	.	.	TRBJ2-7	CARSLIFGGHYEQYF	TGTGCCAGAAGCTTGATATTCGGGGGTCACTACGAGCAGTACTTC
TRBV12-5	.	.	TRBJ1-1	CASGLVGGTEAFF	TGTGCTAGTGGTTTGGTAGGTGGCACTGAAGCTTTCTTT
TRBV7-3	.	TRBD2	TRBJ2-1	CASSSLRGNNEQFF	TGTGCCAGCAGCTCTCTGCGGGGGAACAATGAGCAGTTCTTC
TRBV9	.	TRBD1	TRBJ2-7	CARNVRTGDYEQYF	TGTGCCAGAAATGTCCGGACAGGGGACTACGAGCAGTACTTC
TRBV7-6	.	TRBD1	TRBJ1-1	CASSKRTGTNTEAFF	TGTGCCAGCAGCAAACGGACAGGGACGAACACTGAAGCTTTCTTT
TRBV15	.	TRBD1	TRBJ2-3	CATSRDRDREDTQYF	TGTGCCACCAGCAGAGATCGGGACAGGGAAGATACGCAGTATTTT
TRBV19	.	.	TRBJ2-7	CASSKGHSYEQYF	TGTGCCAGTAGTAAGGGACACTCCTACGAGCAGTACTTC
TRBV2	.	.	TRBJ2-5	CASSGAGQETQYF	TGTGCCAGCAGTGGGGCGGGGCAAGAGACCCAGTACTTC
TRBV18	.	.	TRBJ2-3	CASSPMPHGAGSTDTQYF	TGTGCCAGCTCACCGATGCCCCACGGGGCGGGGAGCACAGATACGCAGTATTTT
TRBV9	.	.	TRBJ2-5	CASSPMGGAEETQYF	TGTGCCAGCAGCCCTATGGGGGGGGCGGAGGAGACCCAGTACTTC